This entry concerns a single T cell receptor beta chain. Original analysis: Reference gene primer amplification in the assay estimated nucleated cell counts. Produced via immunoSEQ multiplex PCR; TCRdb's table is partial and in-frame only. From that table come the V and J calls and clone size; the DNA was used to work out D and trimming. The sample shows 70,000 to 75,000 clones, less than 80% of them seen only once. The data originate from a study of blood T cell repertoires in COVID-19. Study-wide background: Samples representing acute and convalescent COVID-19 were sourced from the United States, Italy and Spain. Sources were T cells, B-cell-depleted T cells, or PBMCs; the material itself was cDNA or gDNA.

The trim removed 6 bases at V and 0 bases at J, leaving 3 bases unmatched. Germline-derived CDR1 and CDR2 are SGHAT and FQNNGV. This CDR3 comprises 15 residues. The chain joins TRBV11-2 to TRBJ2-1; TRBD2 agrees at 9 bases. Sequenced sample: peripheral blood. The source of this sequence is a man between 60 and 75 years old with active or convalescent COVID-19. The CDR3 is CASRLAGISYNEQFF. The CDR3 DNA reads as TGTGCCAGCAGGCTAGCGGGGATCTCCTACAATGAGCAGTTCTTC.